These T cell receptor beta chains were read from a single sample in a study of blood T cell repertoires in COVID-19. Sequencing used immunoSEQ multiplex PCR; TCRdb keeps in-frame clones, though not all of them. The sample has some 200,000 clones; around four fifths are singletons. Input material: peripheral blood. The receptor set was obtained from a man between 60 and 75 years old with COVID-19, enrolled during active disease. The CDR3 runs from the conserved cysteine through the conserved F or W. The order of the fields is CDR3 length, J gene, V gene, clone size, D gene, CDR3 DNA, CDR3 protein. D genes are given only for firm matches. Only part of the rows carry a size: once, few, many, or a class if the clone is expanded.

length: 15; J: TRBJ2-2; V: TRBV7-2; size: -; D: TRBD2; DNA: TGTGCCAGCAGCTTTTTAGCGGGAAGGGTGGCGGAGCTGTTTTTT; CDR3: CASSFLAGRVAELFF
length: 14; J: TRBJ2-7; V: TRBV6-1; size: -; D: -; DNA: TGTGCCAGCAGTGAACAGGGGTTAGGGTACGAGCAGTACTTC; CDR3: CASSEQGLGYEQYF
length: 16; J: TRBJ1-2; V: TRBV30; size: once; D: -; DNA: TGTGCCTGGCTAAAGGGGGGGGGACATTCCATCTATGGCTACACCTTC; CDR3: CAWLKGGGHSIYGYTF
length: 14; J: TRBJ1-1; V: TRBV3-1/TRBV3-2; size: -; D: -; DNA: TGTGCCAGCAGCTTCGGACGGGGGGGCACTGAAGCTTTCTTT; CDR3: CASSFGRGGTEAFF
length: 14; J: TRBJ1-1; V: TRBV6-4; size: -; D: -; DNA: TGTGCCAGCAGTGACGAGGCAGGGGTAGGGGAAGCTTTCTTT; CDR3: CASSDEAGVGEAFF
length: 15; J: TRBJ1-1; V: TRBV10-3; size: -; D: TRBD1; DNA: TGTGCCATCAGTGAGTCGTTTGGACAGGCTCAAGGAGCTTTCTTT; CDR3: CAISESFGQAQGAFF
length: 15; J: TRBJ2-1; V: TRBV19; size: -; D: -; DNA: TGTGCCAGTAGTATACCGGGGAGGCCCTACAATGAGCAGTTCTTC; CDR3: CASSIPGRPYNEQFF
length: 13; J: TRBJ1-1; V: TRBV12-3/TRBV12-4; size: -; D: -; DNA: TGTGCCAGCGCCGAACAGCTGAACACTGAAGCTTTCTTT; CDR3: CASAEQLNTEAFF
length: 11; J: TRBJ1-2; V: TRBV20-1; size: -; D: -; DNA: TGCAGTGCTAGCTCTAACTATGGCTACACCTTC; CDR3: CSASSNYGYTF
length: 13; J: TRBJ1-1; V: TRBV7-2; size: -; D: -; DNA: TGTGCCAGCAGCGATCGAGGAGGGGATGAAGCTTTCTTT; CDR3: CASSDRGGDEAFF
length: 13; J: TRBJ1-1; V: TRBV6-5; size: -; D: -; DNA: TGTGCCAGCAGCGTCGTCCTTAACACTGAAGCTTTCTTT; CDR3: CASSVVLNTEAFF
length: 11; J: TRBJ2-7; V: TRBV25-1; size: -; D: -; DNA: TGTGCCAGCAGGGGCATTTACGAGCAGTACTTC; CDR3: CASRGIYEQYF
length: 13; J: TRBJ1-2; V: TRBV12-3/TRBV12-4; size: -; D: -; DNA: TGTGCCAGCCTCTCAGGCAGCTTCTATGGCTACACCTTC; CDR3: CASLSGSFYGYTF
length: 15; J: TRBJ1-2; V: TRBV19; size: -; D: TRBD1; DNA: TGTGCCAGTAGTAGAGGACAGGGGTCTCTCTATGGCTACACCTTC; CDR3: CASSRGQGSLYGYTF
length: 15; J: TRBJ1-5; V: TRBV30; size: -; D: -; DNA: TGTGCCTGGAGTGTACCCCCAGGGCTCAATCAGCCCCAGCATTTT; CDR3: CAWSVPPGLNQPQHF
length: 16; J: TRBJ2-1; V: TRBV4-2; size: -; D: TRBD2; DNA: TGTGCCAGCAGCCAAGATGTACTAGCGGGAGTCAATGAGCAGTTCTTC; CDR3: CASSQDVLAGVNEQFF
length: 11; J: TRBJ2-7; V: TRBV15; size: -; D: -; DNA: TGTGCCACCCCAGAGGGTGCCGAGCAGTACTTC; CDR3: CATPEGAEQYF
length: 14; J: TRBJ1-5; V: TRBV9; size: -; D: -; DNA: TGTGCCAGCAGCGTTGATGGCAGCAATCAGCCCCAGCATTTT; CDR3: CASSVDGSNQPQHF
length: 15; J: TRBJ1-2; V: TRBV2; size: -; D: -; DNA: TGTGCCAGCAGACCCACGGAGGACCGTTACTATGGCTACACCTTC; CDR3: CASRPTEDRYYGYTF
length: 15; J: TRBJ1-5; V: TRBV4-1; size: -; D: TRBD1; DNA: TGCGCCAGCAGCCCTGGACAGGGGCAGAACCAGCCCCAGCATTTT; CDR3: CASSPGQGQNQPQHF
length: 13; J: TRBJ1-2; V: TRBV11-2; size: -; D: -; DNA: TGTGCCAGCAGCGTGACAGCTAACTATGGCTACACCTTC; CDR3: CASSVTANYGYTF
length: 16; J: TRBJ2-1; V: TRBV6-2/TRBV6-3; size: -; D: TRBD1; DNA: TGTGCCAGCAGCAAGGGGACAGGGGGCTTCCACAATGAGCAGTTCTTC; CDR3: CASSKGTGGFHNEQFF
length: 13; J: TRBJ1-1; V: TRBV12-3/TRBV12-4; size: -; D: -; DNA: TGTGCCAGCAGTTTTGTCCAGACTACTGAAGCTTTCTTT; CDR3: CASSFVQTTEAFF
length: 13; J: TRBJ2-3; V: TRBV15; size: -; D: -; DNA: TGTGCCACCAGCCCCCGTCTAGGCGATACGCAGTATTTT; CDR3: CATSPRLGDTQYF
length: 13; J: TRBJ1-2; V: TRBV11-1; size: -; D: -; DNA: TGTGCCAGCAGCCCGGACAGTAACTATGGCTACACCTTC; CDR3: CASSPDSNYGYTF
length: 18; J: TRBJ2-6; V: TRBV5-4; size: -; D: -; DNA: TGTGCCAGCAGCTCCAGACAGCTTGGGCTCTCTGGGGCCAACGTCCTGACTTTC; CDR3: CASSSRQLGLSGANVLTF